This is a list of T cell receptor beta chains from one sample in a study of regulatory T cells in long-lasting Graves disease. TCRdb used MiXCR to reprocess the multiplex PCR reads, holding one entry per CDR3 protein. The data show over 500,000 distinct CDR3 sequences, roughly 15% seen once. The sample also formed part of further work on T cells in Graves' hyperthyroidism and ophthalmopathy.

Specimen: peripheral blood mononuclear cells (PBMCs), collected at new diagnosis, from a patient treated with antithyroid drugs. Every receptor here comes from a woman younger than 45 with Graves disease. The CDR3 runs from the conserved cysteine through the conserved F or W. D genes are given only for firm matches. Clone size appears in some rows only: once, few, many, or a class for an expanded clone.

clone_size,d_call,j_call,v_call,cdr3_nt,cdr3_aa
NA,TRBD1,TRBJ1-4,TRBV9,TGTGCCAGCAACGTCGTCGTTCGGGACAGGGCCCCTTGCGGTCGAGAACTGTTTTTT,CASNVVVRDRAPCGRELFF
many,NA,TRBJ2-5,TRBV28,TGTGCCAGCAGCTTATGGGAGGCGGAGACCCAGTACTTC,CASSLWEAETQYF
few,TRBD1,TRBJ1-2,TRBV10-3,TGTGCCATCAGTCCCGGGACAGGGGTCATCCAGGGCTACACCTTC,CAISPGTGVIQGYTF
many,TRBD1,TRBJ1-1,TRBV28,TGTGCCAGCAGCGAAGGGGGCGGAAAGAACACTGAAGCTTTCTTT,CASSEGGGKNTEAFF
many,TRBD1,TRBJ1-2,TRBV27,TGTGCCAGCAGTCCCCAGACAGGGTGGGATGGCTACACCTTC,CASSPQTGWDGYTF
NA,TRBD1,TRBJ2-3,TRBV12-3/TRBV12-4,TGTGCCAGCAGTTGGACCCGTCAAGGGGGCGCAGATACGCAGTATTTT,CASSWTRQGGADTQYF
many,NA,TRBJ1-2,TRBV7-8,TGTGCCAGCAGCTTCGGGACGGATGGCTACACCTTC,CASSFGTDGYTF
few,NA,TRBJ1-1,TRBV28,TGTGCCAGCAGCCTTATCGACCAGGGCTACACTGAAGCTTTCTTT,CASSLIDQGYTEAFF
many,NA,TRBJ2-7,TRBV28,TGTGCCAGCAGTTTAGAACTAGCTCGGCAGTACTTC,CASSLELARQYF
few,TRBD2,TRBJ2-1,TRBV4-1,TGCGCCAGCAGCCAATCTGAGATAGCGGGAGGGGGGCAGGGTGAGCAGTTCTTC,CASSQSEIAGGGQGEQFF
few,NA,TRBJ1-1,TRBV19,TGTGCCAGTAGTATAGTGGGCGGCGCTGAAGCTTTCTTT,CASSIVGGAEAFF
NA,NA,TRBJ2-1,TRBV12-3/TRBV12-4,TGTGCCAGCATTATGCGAAGCTACAATGAGCAGTTCTTC,CASIMRSYNEQFF
few,TRBD2,TRBJ2-7,TRBV27,TGTGCCAGCAGTTCGGGGACTAGCGGGAGCACCGAGCAGTACTTC,CASSSGTSGSTEQYF
NA,TRBD1,TRBJ2-7,TRBV29-1,TGCAGCGCCCGGACAGGGGCTCCCTACGAGCAGTACTTC,CSARTGAPYEQYF
NA,TRBD1,TRBJ2-6,TRBV29-1,TGCAGCGTGACAGGGGCCTCTGGTGGGGCCAACGTCCTGACTTTC,CSVTGASGGANVLTF
NA,NA,TRBJ2-1,TRBV11-3,TGTGCCAGCAGCTTAAACTCCCGGACAGCTCAGTTCTTC,CASSLNSRTAQFF
many,NA,TRBJ2-1,TRBV28,TGTGCCAGCAGCCAGGGCTGGTACAATGAGCAGTTCTTC,CASSQGWYNEQFF
many,NA,TRBJ1-1,TRBV6-4,TGTGCCAGCAGTGCCGACAGGAAGGGAAACACTGAAGCTTTCTTT,CASSADRKGNTEAFF
NA,NA,TRBJ2-1,TRBV5-4,TGTGCCAGCAGCTTCCTGCAACTCTACAATGAGCAGTTCTTC,CASSFLQLYNEQFF
few,NA,TRBJ1-3,TRBV30,TGTGCCTGGAGTGTCGCCGGAAACACCATATATTTT,CAWSVAGNTIYF
many,TRBD1,TRBJ1-6,TRBV27,TGTGCCAGCGGCCCTCCGACAGGGTCCCTCCACTTT,CASGPPTGSLHF
few,NA,TRBJ1-1,TRBV5-1,TGCGCCAGCGGACTACAGGGCAATGATTTCGATGAAGCTTTCTTT,CASGLQGNDFDEAFF
NA,TRBD2,TRBJ2-7,TRBV29-1,TGCAGCGCCGTGTCGAGCGGGAGCACCGAGCAGTACTTC,CSAVSSGSTEQYF
NA,NA,TRBJ2-5,TRBV18,TGTGCCAGCTCACCACGGACTCTTGAATCCGAGACCCAGTACTTC,CASSPRTLESETQYF
NA,TRBD1,TRBJ1-2,TRBV7-9,TGTGCCAGCAGCTTAGGGACAGGGAATGGCTACACCTTC,CASSLGTGNGYTF
NA,NA,TRBJ1-2,TRBV27,TGTGCCAGCAGTTTACAGGGCAGGGAAGGGTGGGGCTACACCTTC,CASSLQGREGWGYTF
NA,TRBD1,TRBJ1-1,TRBV19,TGTGCCAGTAGGGTGGGACAGGGGGACCGTTCGGCTTTCTTT,CASRVGQGDRSAFF
NA,NA,TRBJ2-7,TRBV6-2/TRBV6-3,TGTGCCAGCAGTCCGGGCCCGCGATCCGAGCAGTACTTC,CASSPGPRSEQYF
NA,NA,TRBJ1-6,TRBV27,TGTGCCAGCAGTGCGGCCCCGGGACCCCTCCACTTT,CASSAAPGPLHF
many,TRBD1,TRBJ2-7,TRBV27,TGTGCCAGCAGTGTAACAGGGGTGGGCTACGAGCAGTACTTC,CASSVTGVGYEQYF
few,TRBD1,TRBJ2-3,TRBV5-6,TGTGCCAGCAGCTTGGCCGCGACAGGGTATGCAGATACGCAGTATTTT,CASSLAATGYADTQYF
few,NA,TRBJ2-7,TRBV3-1,TGTGCCAGCAGCCTATGGCGGGCGGCCTACGAGCAGTACTTC,CASSLWRAAYEQYF
few,NA,TRBJ2-3,TRBV30,TGTGCCTGGAGTACAGGCACAGATACGCAGTATTTT,CAWSTGTDTQYF
few,TRBD1,TRBJ2-7,TRBV27,TGTGCCAGCACCACAACCGGGACAGGGACTCACGAGCAGTACTTC,CASTTTGTGTHEQYF
few,TRBD2,TRBJ2-7,TRBV30,TGTGCCTGGAGTGTACCGACGGGGGGAAGTTCCTACGAGCAGTACTTC,CAWSVPTGGSSYEQYF
few,NA,TRBJ1-2,TRBV7-9,TGTGCCAGCAGCTTAGACAGGGTGGCCTATGGCTACACCTTC,CASSLDRVAYGYTF
NA,TRBD1,TRBJ1-1,TRBV2,TGTGCCAGCAGTGTACTGGGACAGGGAGACACTGAAGCTTTCTTT,CASSVLGQGDTEAFF
NA,NA,TRBJ2-1,TRBV14,TGTGCCAGCAGCCAAGGACGGATTGTCGGTGAGCAGTTCTTC,CASSQGRIVGEQFF
many,NA,TRBJ1-4,TRBV2,TGTGCCAGCAGTGGATTTGGGGGGGCTAATGAAAAACTGTTTTTT,CASSGFGGANEKLFF
few,TRBD2,TRBJ2-7,TRBV28,TGTGCCAGCCCCGGTCCTAGCGGGAAGTCTGGTGAGCAGTACTTC,CASPGPSGKSGEQYF
many,TRBD1,TRBJ1-1,TRBV6-4,TGTGCCAGCAGTGTCCAGGGGGAGGCTGAAGCTTTCTTT,CASSVQGEAEAFF
NA,NA,TRBJ2-6,TRBV27,TGTGCCAGCAGGTCTACTTCTGGGGCCAACGTCCTGACTTTC,CASRSTSGANVLTF
few,NA,TRBJ1-5,TRBV24-1,TGTGCCACCAGTGATTCCCAACAGGGAGGCAATCAGCCCCAGCATTTT,CATSDSQQGGNQPQHF
NA,TRBD2,TRBJ2-1,TRBV11-3,TGTGCCAGCAGCTTAACTCGCGGGAGTGTAGTGGGCAATGAGCAGTTCTTC,CASSLTRGSVVGNEQFF
many,NA,TRBJ2-1,TRBV5-1,TGCGCCAGCAGGTCCGCGGGGCCCTCCTACAATGAGCAGTTCTTC,CASRSAGPSYNEQFF
few,NA,TRBJ1-6,TRBV6-1,TGTGCCAGCAGTGAGATGGAGAGTAATTCACCCCTCCACTTT,CASSEMESNSPLHF